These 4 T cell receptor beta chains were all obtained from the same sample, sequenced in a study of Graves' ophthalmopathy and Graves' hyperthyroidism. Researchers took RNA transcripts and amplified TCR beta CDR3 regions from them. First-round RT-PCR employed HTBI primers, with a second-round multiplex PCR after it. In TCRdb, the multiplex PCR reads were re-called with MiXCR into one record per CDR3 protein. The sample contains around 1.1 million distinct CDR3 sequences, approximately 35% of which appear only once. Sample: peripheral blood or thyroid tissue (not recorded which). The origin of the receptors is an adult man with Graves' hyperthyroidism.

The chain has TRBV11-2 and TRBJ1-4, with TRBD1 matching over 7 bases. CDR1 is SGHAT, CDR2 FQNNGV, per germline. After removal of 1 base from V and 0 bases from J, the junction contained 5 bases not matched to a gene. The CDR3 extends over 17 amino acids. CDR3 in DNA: TGTGCCAGCAGCTTAGGGAGAACAGGGGCAACTAATGAAAAACTGTTTTTT. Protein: CASSLGRTGATNEKLFF.

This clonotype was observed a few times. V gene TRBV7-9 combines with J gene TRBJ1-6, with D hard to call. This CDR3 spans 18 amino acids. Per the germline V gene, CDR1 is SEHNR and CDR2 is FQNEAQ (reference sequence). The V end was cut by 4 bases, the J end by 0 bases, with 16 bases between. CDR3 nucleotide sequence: TGTGCCAGCAGCTACCCCCCCCGGGATGGCTCCTATAATTCACCCCTCCACTTT. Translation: CASSYPPRDGSYNSPLHF.

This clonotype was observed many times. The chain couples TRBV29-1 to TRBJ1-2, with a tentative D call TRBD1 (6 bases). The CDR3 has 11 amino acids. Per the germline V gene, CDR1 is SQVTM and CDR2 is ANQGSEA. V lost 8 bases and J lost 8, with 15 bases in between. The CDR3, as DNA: TGCAGCTCCCGGCAGGGACACGGCTACACCTTC. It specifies CSSRQGHGYTF.

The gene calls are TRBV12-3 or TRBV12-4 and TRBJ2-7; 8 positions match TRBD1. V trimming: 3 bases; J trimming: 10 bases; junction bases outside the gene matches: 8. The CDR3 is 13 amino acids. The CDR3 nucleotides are TGTGCCAGCAGTTTTTCGGGACAGGAATCCCAGTACTTC. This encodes CASSFSGQESQYF.